The 14 T cell receptor beta chains below were found in one sample sequenced in a study of blood T cell repertoires in COVID-19 (dated by TCRdb to between 2020 and 2021). Library method: the immunoSEQ multiplex PCR assay. What TCRdb holds here is the immuneACCESS table cut down to in-frame rearrangements. Part of the clones is not present; checked against another copy, under half of the missing clones reflect an unresolved V gene, and the others are unexplained. The sample has over 85,000 clones on record, more than 75% of them singletons. The top ten hold over 4% of the sample. Sequencing was done on a sample of peripheral blood. The receptors derive from a man aged 40-49 years with acute or convalescent COVID-19.

This clone was recorded a few times. Distinct nucleotide sequences in the sample also encode this CDR3. The chain couples TRBV9 to TRBJ2-7; possibly TRBD1 for D (6 bases). From germline, CDR1 is SGDLS and CDR2 YYNGEE. The CDR3 totals 15 residues. V lost 0 bases and J lost 7, with 17 bases in between. In DNA, the CDR3 is TGTGCCAGCAGCGTAGAAGCGCTAGGGACATCTGAGCAGTACTTC. The encoded protein is CASSVEALGTSEQYF.

This clone was found a few times. The gene calls are TRBV7-5 and TRBJ1-2; whether TRBD1, the table's D call, matches the DNA was not checked. TRBV7-5 has pseudogene status. CDR3 size: 14 residues. DNA for the CDR3: TGTGCCAGAAGCTCTTTATTCAGGGACTATGGCTACACCTTC. Protein: CARSSLFRDYGYTF.

The chain has TRBV13 and TRBJ2-2; D may be TRBD2 (5 bases). This CDR3 is 15 amino acids long. The germline V and J ends were trimmed by 0 bases and 5 bases, with 10 bases remaining between them. Germline V gene data show CDR1 as PRHDT and CDR2 as FYEKMQ (reference sequence). CDR3 amino acids: CASSLGTTRTGELFF. The CDR3 region has the DNA TGTGCCAGCAGCTTAGGGACTACTCGTACCGGGGAGCTGTTTTTT.

This clone occurred once. The chain joins TRBV24-1 to TRBJ2-1, with 13 bases matching TRBD2. Germline CDR1 and CDR2: KGHDR and SFDVKD. J lost 0 bases, V lost 4 bases, and 11 bases had no gene match. The CDR3 is 20 residues long. This CDR3 is CATSDPTTSGRRGSYNEQFF. In DNA, the CDR3 is TGTGCCACCAGTGACCCCACGACTAGCGGGAGGAGGGGCTCCTACAATGAGCAGTTCTTC.

By its share, this clone is medium-sized. CDR3 protein: CASSQEGQGNSGNTIYF. CDR3 bases: TGCGCCAGCAGCCAAGAGGGCCAGGGTAACTCTGGAAACACCATATATTTT. V gene TRBV4-1 combines with J gene TRBJ1-3; maybe TRBD1 (5 bases). Germline lookup yields CDR1 MGHRA and CDR2 YSYEKL. Trimming stripped 0 bases from V and 0 bases from J, with 12 bases between. CDR3 length equals 17 residues.

The rearrangement links TRBV7-9 to TRBJ2-3, with 8 nucleotides matching TRBD1. CDR1 is SEHNR and CDR2 is FQNEAQ in the germline V gene (reference sequence). The CDR3 totals 15 residues. V trimming: 3 bases; J trimming: 4 bases; junction bases outside the gene matches: 6. The CDR3 loop reads CASSFSRTGSDTQYF. As DNA, the CDR3 is TGTGCCAGCAGCTTCTCGCGGACAGGGTCAGATACGCAGTATTTT.

The V gene is TRBV30, the J gene TRBJ2-7; TRBD2 aligns across 8 bases. In germline, CDR1 is GTSNPN, CDR2 SVGIG (reference sequence). The CDR3 length is 14 residues. V lost 5 bases to trimming and J lost 0 bases; unmatched junction nucleotides: 6. The CDR3 sequence: CAWGIAGTSYEQYF. The CDR3 DNA reads TGTGCCTGGGGTATAGCGGGGACCTCCTACGAGCAGTACTTC.

This clone was counted once. The chain employs TRBV12-5 and TRBJ1-3; D gene ambiguous. Trimming took off 2 bases at V and 8 bases at J, with 13 bases between the two ends. Per the germline V gene, CDR1 is LGHNT and CDR2 is FRNRAP. The CDR3 consists of 14 residues. The CDR3 sequence is CASGLPYPGDTIYF. For the CDR3, the DNA is TGTGCTAGTGGTTTGCCCTACCCCGGAGACACCATATATTTT.

This chain uses TRBV7-8 with TRBJ2-5; weak D call: TRBD1 (5 bases). The CDR3 runs to 14 residues. V shed 2 bases and J shed 4 bases, with 11 bases lying between them. Germline loops: CDR1 SGHVS, CDR2 FQNEAQ. This CDR3 is CASSLRGPGETQYF. The CDR3 nucleotides are TGTGCCAGCAGCTTAAGGGGTCCGGGAGAGACCCAGTACTTC.

The chain has TRBV7-8 and TRBJ2-5; D is possibly TRBD2 (6 bases). V lost 7 bases, J lost 2 bases, and 11 bases lay in between. In germline, CDR1 is SGHVS, CDR2 FQNEAQ. There are 13 residues in the CDR3. This CDR3 is CASTTGVQETQYF. CDR3 sequence (DNA): TGTGCCAGCACCACGGGAGTTCAAGAGACCCAGTACTTC.

The rearrangement uses TRBV6-5 and TRBJ2-7, with 11 bases lining up with TRBD1. Trimming at V came to 1 base and at J to 6 bases, leaving 8 bases not matched to a gene. Looked up from germline, CDR1 is MNHEY and CDR2 is SVGAGI. The CDR3 is 16 amino acids. The CDR3 DNA reads as TGTGCCAGCAGTTACTTGTGGACAGGGGGCGCCCCCGAGCAGTACTTC. It codes for CASSYLWTGGAPEQYF.

The gene calls are TRBV30 and TRBJ1-4; TRBD1 matches 8 bases. Germline-derived CDR1 and CDR2 are GTSNPN and SVGIG (reference sequence). V lost 2 bases and J lost 3; bases outside the gene matches: 5. This CDR3 is 15 amino acids long. The chain's CDR3 is CAWSPRTGPNEKLFF. The CDR3 nucleotides read TGTGCCTGGAGTCCCCGGACAGGGCCTAATGAAAAACTGTTTTTT.

The V call is TRBV25-1, the J call TRBJ2-7; 12 positions match TRBD1. The J segment lost 6 bases and the V segment lost 0 bases, leaving 9 bases of the junction unmatched. Germline CDR1 is MGHDK and CDR2 is SYGVNS. This CDR3 is built from 17 residues. CDR3 region: CASSEYFSGDRGPEQYF. In nucleotides, the CDR3 is TGTGCCAGCAGTGAATATTTCTCTGGGGACAGGGGGCCCGAGCAGTACTTC.

A few counts support this clone. The chain carries TRBV30 and TRBJ2-3, with TRBD2 identical over 7 bases. Germline CDR1 is GTSNPN and CDR2 is SVGIG (reference sequence). Trimming removed 2 bases from V and 3 bases from J; junction bases left unmatched: 5. This CDR3 spans 14 amino acids. The CDR3, as DNA: TGTGCCTGGAGTAGGGACTATTTAACAGATACGCAGTATTTT. Its translation is CAWSRDYLTDTQYF.